The rows below give T cell receptor beta chains drawn from one sample of a study of control samples from healthy donors and cancer patients. TCRdb's table, derived via immunoSEQ multiplex PCR, lists solely in-frame clones and lacks some. The sample holds roughly 76,000 clones, about 94% seen once. The specimen sequenced was blood. The receptors stem from a woman between 18 and 29 years old in good health. Both conserved end residues are part of each CDR3. Each record gives: J gene, V gene, CDR3 protein.

TRBJ2-7	TRBV6-2/TRBV6-3	CASSYSMVVYEQYF
TRBJ2-7	TRBV27	CASSSQGIYEQYF
TRBJ1-2	TRBV28	CASSPVGQGRTQRGWGF
TRBJ2-7	TRBV15	CATSGRAGWGWEQYF
TRBJ1-2	TRBV4-2	CASSQRGLGGYTF
TRBJ2-1	TRBV24-1	CATSLYNEQFF
TRBJ2-3	TRBV5-6	CASSLETSVSTDTQYF
TRBJ1-1	TRBV5-4	CASSFSGFTNTEAFF
TRBJ1-2	TRBV9	CASSLTGTEKHGYTF
TRBJ2-2	TRBV6-6	CASSYNPRYTGELFF
TRBJ1-2	TRBV6-5	CASGQGGYGYTF
TRBJ2-5	TRBV19	CASSIDGGDRETQYF
TRBJ1-1	TRBV18	CASSTLVGEAFF
TRBJ2-5	TRBV3-1/TRBV3-2	CASSRSGRQETQYF